These 30 T cell receptor beta chains originate from one sample sequenced in a study of shared clonotypes between healthy human individuals. Profiling relied on immunoSEQ multiplex PCR, and the TCRdb table lists in-frame clones only, not all of them. The sample shows approximately 2,000,000 clones, 85% to 95% of them seen only once. The sequencing input was naive CD4+ T cells from PBMCs. Specified subset: CD45RA+ positively selected. The receptors were sampled from a man aged 18-30 years in good health. Some clones in this sample may be carry-over from other donors' samples.

The gene calls are TRBV6-5 and TRBJ2-7; 8 nucleotides match TRBD2. This CDR3 is 14 amino acids long. In germline, CDR1 is MNHEY, CDR2 SVGAGI. V shed 6 bases, J shed 2 bases, and the junction held 6 bases outside the gene matches. CDR3 in DNA: TGTGCCAGCAGCCCTGCAGCGGGAGCCTACGAGCAGTACTTC. Amino acid sequence: CASSPAAGAYEQYF.

J is TRBJ2-5 and V is TRBV5-1; perhaps TRBD1 as D (5 bases). This CDR3 is 17 amino acids long. Germline values: CDR1 SGHRS, CDR2 YFSETQ. Trimming took off 0 bases at V and 6 bases at J, with 21 bases between the two ends. The CDR3 region has the DNA TGCGCCAGCAGCTTGGGTGAGGCAGGGATATTCGTGAAGACCCAGTACTTC. It translates to CASSLGEAGIFVKTQYF.

This chain connects TRBV28 to TRBJ2-2; 8 bases map to TRBD2. This CDR3 spans 17 amino acids. The V gene end was trimmed by 6 bases and the J gene end by 4 bases; junction bases not matched to a gene: 13. From germline, CDR1 is MDHEN and CDR2 SYDVKM. The CDR3 nucleotides are TGTGCCAGCAGCCTTCGCCGGGGGGGAGGCATCACCGGGGAGCTGTTTTTT. Its translation is CASSLRRGGGITGELFF. The full variable domain, in which reference TRBV28 and TRBJ2-2 provide the parts outside the CDR3, is DVKVTQSSRYLVKRTGEKVFLECVQDMDHENMFWYRQDPGLGLRLIYFSYDVKMKEKGDIPEGYSVSREKKERFSLILESASTNQTSMYLCASSLRRGGGITGELFFGEGSRLTVL.

This clone was detected once. The V and J genes are TRBV6-4 and TRBJ2-2; 7 bases fit TRBD1. The CDR3 loop spans 14 amino acids. Germline-derived CDR1 and CDR2 are MRHNA and SNTAGT. Trimming removed 6 bases from V and 6 bases from J; junction bases left unmatched: 7. The CDR3 coding sequence is TGTGCCAGCAGACCCGACAGGGCCTCCGGGGAGCTGTTTTTT. Its protein product is CASRPDRASGELFF.

In DNA, the CDR3 is TGCGCCAGCAGTTTAACAGTGCGCACTGAAGCTTTCTTT. Translated: CASSLTVRTEAFF. The chain carries TRBV5-1 and TRBJ1-1; D gene uncertain. The CDR3 runs to 13 residues. Trimming shortened V by 5 bases and J by 4 bases, and 12 bases separated the two germline ends. Looked up from germline, CDR1 is SGHRS and CDR2 is YFSETQ.

V is TRBV7-9 and J is TRBJ1-4, with no clear D. Germline CDR1 reads SEHNR; CDR2 reads FQNEAQ (reference sequence). V dropped 2 bases and J dropped 8 bases, with 15 bases sitting between them. The CDR3 consists of 15 residues. The CDR3 protein is CASSLSPTPGEKLFF. DNA for the CDR3: TGTGCCAGCAGCTTATCGCCAACCCCGGGGGAAAAACTGTTTTTT.

The genes are TRBV10-3 and TRBJ1-2; D is perhaps TRBD1 (5 bases). Between the trimmed V and J ends, which lost 0 bases and 2 bases, there was a span of 10 bases. The CDR3 loop spans 15 amino acids. Germline CDR1 reads ENHRY; CDR2 reads SYGVKD. The CDR3 nucleotides read TGTGCCATCAGTGAGTCCCAGGGAAGGAACTATGGCTACACCTTC. As protein: CAISESQGRNYGYTF.

This chain links TRBV30 with TRBJ1-6; D is undetermined. Trimming took off 2 bases at V and 4 bases at J, with 15 bases between the two ends. Germline CDR1 reads GTSNPN; CDR2 reads SVGIG (reference sequence). The CDR3 consists of 16 residues. The CDR3 here is CAWSLGRLPYNSPLHF. CDR3 sequence (DNA): TGTGCCTGGAGTCTAGGCCGCTTACCTTATAATTCACCCCTCCACTTT.

The chain employs TRBV27 and TRBJ2-7; unclear D gene. The germline CDR1 and CDR2 sequences are MNHEY and SMNVEV (reference sequence). This CDR3 is 13 amino acids long. The ends were cut back, 3 bases at V and 2 bases at J, with 8 bases in the middle. The CDR3 is CASSFRPPYEQYF. CDR3 DNA sequence: TGTGCCAGCAGTTTTCGGCCACCCTACGAGCAGTACTTC.

The genes are TRBV27 and TRBJ2-7; no clear D gene. V was trimmed by 0 bases and J by 3 bases, leaving 6 bases between them. Per germline, CDR1 MNHEY and CDR2 SMNVEV (reference sequence). This CDR3 contains 13 residues. CDR3 coding DNA: TGTGCCAGCAGTTTATCCAGCTACTACGAGCAGTACTTC. It codes for CASSLSSYYEQYF.

This clone was detected once. V is TRBV28 and J is TRBJ1-2, with 7 nucleotides matching TRBD1. The ends lost 4 bases at V and 7 bases at J; junction bases unmatched: 6. The germline V gene has CDR1 MDHEN and CDR2 SYDVKM. This CDR3 contains 13 residues. The CDR3 reads CASSSTGDSGYTF. The CDR3 DNA sequence: TGTGCCAGCAGTTCAACAGGGGACTCTGGCTACACCTTC.

The CDR3 loop is CASSNLPGQGPNEQFF. CDR3 bases: TGTGCCAGTAGTAACCTTCCGGGACAGGGCCCCAATGAGCAGTTCTTC. The rearrangement joins TRBV19 to TRBJ2-1; 9 bases are a match to TRBD1. The CDR3 has 16 residues. With 4 bases clipped from V and 6 bases from J, the junction kept 10 bases outside the gene matches. In germline, CDR1 is LNHDA, CDR2 SQIVND (reference sequence).

This sequence joins TRBV27 and TRBJ2-3; 14 nucleotides agree with TRBD2. CDR3 length: 20 amino acids. J gave up 4 bases and V 3 bases, and 15 bases lay outside the gene matches. Per the germline V gene, CDR1 is MNHEY and CDR2 is SMNVEV (reference sequence). This chain's CDR3 is CASSLRRGLAGVWGPDTQYF. CDR3 in DNA: TGTGCCAGCAGTTTGAGGCGGGGACTAGCGGGAGTTTGGGGACCAGATACGCAGTATTTT.

The rearrangement joins TRBV14 to TRBJ2-1; D possibly uses TRBD1 or TRBD2 (5 bases each). The V end was cut by 1 base, the J end by 6 bases, with 13 bases between. The CDR3 runs 15 residues. The germline gives CDR1 SGHDN, CDR2 FVKESK. CDR3 sequence: CASSQAGTVFNEQFF. The CDR3 DNA reads as TGTGCCAGCAGCCAAGCTGGGACGGTGTTCAATGAGCAGTTCTTC.

CDR3 region: CASRGGVLSNTGELFF. CDR3 DNA: TGTGCCAGCAGAGGGGGAGTGCTTTCTAACACCGGGGAGCTGTTTTTT. This chain uses TRBV28 with TRBJ2-2; D possibly corresponds to TRBD1 (6 bases). Germline V gene sequence: CDR1 MDHEN, CDR2 SYDVKM. The CDR3 sequence is 16 residues long. Trimming took off 6 bases at V and 2 bases at J, with 16 bases between the two ends.

The chain recombines TRBV5-1 with TRBJ2-7, with 7 nucleotides matching TRBD1. This CDR3 region has 13 residues. Germline lookup yields CDR1 SGHRS and CDR2 YFSETQ. J lost 3 bases, V lost 5 bases, and 5 bases had no gene match. The CDR3 is CASRITGDYEQYF. As DNA, the CDR3 is TGCGCCAGCAGGATCACAGGGGACTACGAGCAGTACTTC.

The rearrangement uses TRBV15 and TRBJ1-3; D is undetermined. This CDR3 comprises 13 residues. Trimming took off 5 bases at V and 3 bases at J, with 8 bases between the two ends. Germline CDR1 and CDR2: LNHNV and YYDKDF (reference sequence). The CDR3 DNA sequence: TGTGCCACCAGCCCGGGGTATGGAAACACCATATATTTT. Translating gives CATSPGYGNTIYF.

This chain's CDR3 is CASSPIPPAGGSADTQYF. In nucleotides, the CDR3 is TGTGCCAGCTCTCCTATACCTCCAGCGGGAGGGTCTGCAGATACGCAGTATTTT. This chain connects TRBV18 to TRBJ2-3, with TRBD2 matching 10 bases. V lost 6 bases, J lost 4 bases, and 16 bases stayed unmatched. CDR1 and CDR2 (germline): KGHSH, LQKENI. This CDR3 contains 18 residues.

The rearrangement uses TRBV29-1 and TRBJ2-1; 8 bases are a match to TRBD2. The V segment lost 5 bases and the J segment 3 bases; nucleotides outside the gene matches: 6. Per the germline V gene, CDR1 is SQVTM and CDR2 is ANQGSEA. CDR3 length equals 14 residues. The CDR3 coding sequence is TGCAGCGTTTTACTAGCGGTACGCTACAATGAGCAGTTCTTC. Translation: CSVLLAVRYNEQFF.

This chain joins TRBV2 and TRBJ1-5; TRBD1 agrees at 7 bases. Per the germline V gene, CDR1 is SNHLY and CDR2 is FYNNEI. The V gene end was trimmed by 3 bases and the J gene end by 4 bases; junction bases not matched to a gene: 9. This CDR3 is 16 amino acids long. The CDR3 loop is CASSDRDRVPNQPQHF. The CDR3 DNA is TGTGCCAGCAGTGACCGGGACAGAGTTCCAAATCAGCCCCAGCATTTT.

This clone has just one count. The chain links TRBV4-1 to TRBJ2-3; 7 positions match TRBD2. Looked up from germline, CDR1 is MGHRA and CDR2 is YSYEKL. The ends lost 6 bases at V and 6 bases at J; junction bases unmatched: 12. This CDR3 comprises 15 residues. CDR3 in DNA: TGCGCCAGCAGGAGGGAGCGGGACCGGCCGGATACGCAGTATTTT. It translates to CASRRERDRPDTQYF.

V gene TRBV28 combines with J gene TRBJ1-2; D may be TRBD1 (5 bases). This CDR3 contains 14 residues. V lost 3 bases and J 1 base, leaving 9 bases between the germline ends. Germline lookup yields CDR1 MDHEN and CDR2 SYDVKM. CDR3 nucleotide sequence: TGTGCCAGCAGTTTGACAGATATTAACTATGGCTACACCTTC. This encodes CASSLTDINYGYTF.

The chain combines TRBV6-5 with TRBJ1-1, with D perhaps matching TRBD1 (5 bases). V lost 6 bases to trimming and J lost 2 bases, with 16 bases between them. Germline V gene sequence: CDR1 MNHEY, CDR2 SVGAGI. CDR3 size: 15 residues. CDR3 in amino acids: CASRPRGTGNTEAFF. The CDR3 DNA is TGTGCCAGCAGGCCCCGGGGGACTGGTAACACTGAAGCTTTCTTT.

There are a few counts of this clone. The chain carries TRBV11-2 and TRBJ1-2; TRBD1 might be the D (5 bases). V lost 8 bases, J lost 6 bases, and 10 bases lay in between. In germline, CDR1 is SGHAT, CDR2 FQNNGV. The length of the CDR3 is 11 residues. DNA for the CDR3: TGTGCCAGCGCAGGGTGGAATGGCTACACCTTC. This gives the protein CASAGWNGYTF.

This clone was seen a few times. This chain joins TRBV9 and TRBJ1-1; no firm D call. The CDR3 length is 15 residues. The V gene's germline CDR1 is SGDLS and CDR2 YYNGEE. V was trimmed by 3 bases and J by 3 bases, leaving 15 bases between them. The CDR3 region has the DNA TGTGCCAGCAGCGGACGGGTCCTAGGCCACACTGAAGCTTTCTTT. It yields the protein CASSGRVLGHTEAFF.

The rearrangement joins TRBV4-2 to TRBJ1-2; no clear D gene. Deletions cut 0 bases from V and 6 bases from J, with 14 bases between. Germline values: CDR1 LGHNA, CDR2 YNFKEQ. This CDR3 is built from 15 residues. In nucleotides, the CDR3 is TGTGCCAGCAGCCAAGATAGACACACGGCGGATGGCTACACCTTC. As protein: CASSQDRHTADGYTF.

This sequence joins TRBV18 and TRBJ2-3; D is uncertain. This CDR3 contains 13 residues. The germline V gene encodes CDR1 KGHSH and CDR2 LQKENI. The germline V and J ends were trimmed by 3 bases and 7 bases, with 11 bases remaining between them. This CDR3 is CASSPPSTYTQYF. As DNA, the CDR3 is TGTGCCAGCTCACCGCCCTCGACGTATACGCAGTATTTT.

The CDR3, as DNA: TGTGCCAGCAGCCTCCCAAAGGGACAGGGGGGCGGCAATCAGCCCCAGCATTTT. Translated: CASSLPKGQGGGNQPQHF. This chain connects TRBV4-2 to TRBJ1-5, with 11 bases matching TRBD1. The germline V gene encodes CDR1 LGHNA and CDR2 YNFKEQ. CDR3 size: 18 residues. The V segment lost 4 bases and the J segment 2 bases; nucleotides outside the gene matches: 10.

V is TRBV9 and J is TRBJ2-1; a weak D match, TRBD2 (6 bases). CDR1 and CDR2 from the germline V gene are SGDLS and YYNGEE. This CDR3 spans 15 amino acids. V was pared by 3 bases and J by 2 bases, with 12 bases between. This CDR3 reads CASSALATTYNEQFF. Here the CDR3 DNA reads TGTGCCAGCAGCGCGCTAGCGACCACCTACAATGAGCAGTTCTTC.

The CDR3 DNA reads as TGTGCCAGCAGCTTAACCGAACGAACGGCCCAGTACTTC. This sequence encodes CASSLTERTAQYF. V is TRBV7-3 and J is TRBJ2-5; unclear D gene. This CDR3 has 13 residues. Trimming removed 0 bases from V and 9 bases from J, with 11 bases in between. The germline V gene has CDR1 SGHTA and CDR2 FQGTGA.